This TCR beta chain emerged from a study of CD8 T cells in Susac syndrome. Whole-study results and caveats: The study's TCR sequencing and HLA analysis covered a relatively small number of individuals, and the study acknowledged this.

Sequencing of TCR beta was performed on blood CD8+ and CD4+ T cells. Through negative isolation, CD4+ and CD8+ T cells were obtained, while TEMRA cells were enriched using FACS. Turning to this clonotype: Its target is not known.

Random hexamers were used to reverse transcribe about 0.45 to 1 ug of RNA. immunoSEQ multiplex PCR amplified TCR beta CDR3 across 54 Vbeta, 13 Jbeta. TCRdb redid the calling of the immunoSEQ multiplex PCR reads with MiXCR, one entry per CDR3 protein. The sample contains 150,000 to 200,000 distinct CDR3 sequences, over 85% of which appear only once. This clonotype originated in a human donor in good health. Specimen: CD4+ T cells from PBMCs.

This CDR3 reads CSAYTGARGNSPLHF. The CDR3 nucleotides are TGCAGTGCGTACACAGGGGCGCGGGGTAATTCACCCCTCCACTTT. The rearrangement joins TRBV20-1 to TRBJ1-6; TRBD1 matches 7 bases. V dropped 6 bases and J dropped 6; count of bases not matched to a gene: 11. This CDR3 spans 15 amino acids. In germline, CDR1 is DFQATT, CDR2 SNEGSKA (reference sequence).